This T cell receptor beta chain came from a study of Ad26.COV2.S vaccination and SARS-CoV-2 variants. Background on the study: Sample donor was a member of the COV1001 Ad26.COV2.S trial arm. Study results and limitations: Non-spike TCR breadth was similar in vaccine and placebo recipients.

A word on this clone: Its antigen is unidentified.

The treatment denotes: about 20 received Ad26.COV2.S at low or high dose, single or two shots; several received placebo; per-sample allocation not given. Sampling occurred on day 63 after the first vaccine or placebo injection. Based in Boston, the donor was an adult of 18-55 years. Using immunoSEQ multiplex PCR, the repertoire was profiled, and TCRdb retains in-frame clones only, with some absent. The sample carries roughly 320,000 clones, roughly 84% recorded once. The CDR3 has 15 residues. The V gene end was trimmed by 0 bases and the J gene end by 5 bases; junction bases not matched to a gene: 0. Germline CDR1 and CDR2: MNHNY and SVGAGI (reference sequence).

The TCR originated in a person aged 18-65 years who received the Ad26.COV2.S COVID-19 vaccine or a placebo. This chain links TRBV6-6 with TRBJ2-1, with 11 nucleotides matching TRBD2. The source was peripheral blood, collected in a trial of Ad26.COV2.S vaccine versus placebo. The CDR3 DNA sequence: TGTGCCAGCAGTTACTCGACTAGCGGGGACAATGAGCAGTTCTTC. Translation: CASSYSTSGDNEQFF.